This T cell receptor (beta chain) was sequenced during a study of graft-versus-host responses after intestinal transplantation. Study results and limitations: Some GvH clones appeared in ileal mucosa or blood before recipient bone marrow.

The repertoire was sequenced with immunoSEQ multiplex PCR; TCRdb's copy has only in-frame clones and lacks some. The sample consists of about 100,000 clones, roughly 84% of them appearing once. The CDR3 runs 13 residues. The V segment lost 7 bases and the J segment 7 bases; nucleotides outside the gene matches: 8. Germline V gene lookup returns CDR1 MDHEN and CDR2 SYDVKM. As to this clone: The antigen is undetermined.

This chain uses TRBV28 with TRBJ1-2; TRBD1 matches 8 bases. The sample here was unstimulated CD4+ T cells sorted from spleen or lymph node cells, taken before transplant. The clonotype comes from a human donor who was the organ donor for an intestinal transplant. The CDR3 loop is CASKDRARGGYTF. The CDR3 DNA is TGTGCCAGCAAGGACAGGGCGCGCGGTGGCTACACCTTC.